The 25 T cell receptor beta chains reported below all come from one sample, sequenced in a study of blood T cell repertoires in COVID-19. Using immunoSEQ multiplex PCR, the repertoire was profiled, and TCRdb retains in-frame clones only, with some absent. The sample lists some 140,000 clones, roughly 84% seen once, with around 5.5% in the top ten. The sequenced sample consisted of PBMCs or T cells enriched from blood (not recorded which). These receptors came from a man aged 40-55 years with acute COVID-19.

The chain couples TRBV18 to TRBJ2-7, with TRBD2 matching 14 bases. Germline V gene sequence: CDR1 KGHSH, CDR2 LQKENI. J gave up 4 bases and V 6 bases, and 8 bases lay outside the gene matches. The length of the CDR3 is 16 residues. The DNA of the CDR3 is TGTGCCAGCTCGCCTGGACTAGCGGGGGGCGGATACGAGCAGTACTTC. Translation gives CASSPGLAGGGYEQYF. The whole variable domain, remainder taken from reference TRBV18 and TRBJ2-7, is NAGVMQNPRHLVRRRGQEARLRCSPMKGHSHVYWYRQLPEEGLKFMVYLQKENIIDESGMPKERFSAEFPKEGPSILRIQQVVRGDSAAYFCASSPGLAGGGYEQYFGPGTRLTVT.

This chain uses TRBV28 with TRBJ1-1; TRBD1 aligns across 7 bases. Germline V gene lookup returns CDR1 MDHEN and CDR2 SYDVKM. This CDR3 is 14 amino acids long. The V gene end was trimmed by 6 bases and the J gene end by 4 bases; junction bases not matched to a gene: 8. CDR3 residues: CASSPTGLGTEAFF. CDR3 nucleotides: TGTGCCAGCAGCCCGACAGGGCTCGGCACTGAAGCTTTCTTT.

The chain is built from TRBV7-8 and TRBJ2-2; 14 nucleotides line up with TRBD2. The ends lost 6 bases at V and 0 bases at J; junction bases unmatched: 6. This CDR3 comprises 18 residues. Germline CDR1 and CDR2: SGHVS and FQNEAQ. Written as DNA, the CDR3 is TGTGCCAGCAGGTCGGGACTAGCGGGGGCCGCGAACACCGGGGAGCTGTTTTTT. Protein sequence: CASRSGLAGAANTGELFF.

This chain links TRBV7-8 with TRBJ1-2; 7 bases fit TRBD1. Per germline, CDR1 SGHVS and CDR2 FQNEAQ. V shed 5 bases, J shed 3 bases, and the junction held 9 bases outside the gene matches. The CDR3 totals 15 residues. The CDR3 region is CASSPGDRTHYGYTF. As DNA, the CDR3 is TGTGCCAGCAGCCCCGGGGACAGAACCCACTATGGCTACACCTTC.

The gene calls are TRBV28 and TRBJ1-6; possibly TRBD1 for D (5 bases). Germline assignment: CDR1 MDHEN and CDR2 SYDVKM. V lost 5 bases, J lost 9 bases, and 11 bases lay in between. The CDR3 has 13 residues. CDR3 nucleotides: TGTGCCAGCAGTCTAAGACAGCTTTCACCCCTCCACTTT. Amino acids: CASSLRQLSPLHF. Using reference TRBV28 and TRBJ1-6 for the parts outside the CDR3, the full variable domain is DVKVTQSSRYLVKRTGEKVFLECVQDMDHENMFWYRQDPGLGLRLIYFSYDVKMKEKGDIPEGYSVSREKKERFSLILESASTNQTSMYLCASSLRQLSPLHFGNGTRLTVT.

The rearrangement uses TRBV28 and TRBJ1-5; no definite D call. CDR1 and CDR2 from the germline V gene are MDHEN and SYDVKM. This CDR3 contains 12 residues. V lost 6 bases, J lost 0 bases, and 3 bases lay in between. This CDR3 reads CASRASNQPQHF. CDR3 in DNA: TGTGCCAGCAGGGCTAGCAATCAGCCCCAGCATTTT.

The V call is TRBV9, the J call TRBJ2-2, with a possible D match to TRBD1 (6 bases). The ends were cut back, 0 bases at V and 4 bases at J, with 13 bases in the middle. The CDR3 is 16 residues long. Germline CDR1 SGDLS, CDR2 YYNGEE. The CDR3 DNA reads TGTGCCAGCAGCGTAGAGGGCAGGGGCACCACCGGGGAGCTGTTTTTT. This codes for CASSVEGRGTTGELFF. Full variable domain (rest looked up from reference TRBV9 and TRBJ2-2): DSGVTQTPKHLITATGQRVTLRCSPRSGDLSVYWYQQSLDQGLQFLIQYYNGEERAKGNILERFSAQQFPDLHSELNLSSLELGDSALYFCASSVEGRGTTGELFFGEGSRLTVL.

CDR3 DNA sequence: TGTGCCAGCAGTGACGGGCAGGGGGGCGGGGAGCTGTTTTTT. Protein sequence: CASSDGQGGGELFF. This chain links TRBV6-1 with TRBJ2-2, with D tentatively TRBD1 (7 bases). The CDR3 consists of 14 residues. Germline V gene sequence: CDR1 MNHNS, CDR2 SASEGT. The V gene lost 3 bases and the J gene lost 7 bases, with 12 bases spanning the gap.

The chain has TRBV3-1 (or the pseudogene TRBV3-2) and TRBJ2-3, with TRBD2 matching 8 bases. V lost 2 bases, J lost 2 bases, and 6 bases stayed unmatched. The CDR3 covers 16 residues. CDR1 is LGHDT and CDR2 is YNNKEL in the germline V gene (reference sequence). CDR3 protein: CASSQITGGYTDTQYF. The DNA of the CDR3 is TGTGCCAGCAGCCAAATCACGGGAGGGTACACAGATACGCAGTATTTT.

The chain couples TRBV11-2 to TRBJ1-4; TRBD1 agrees at 7 bases. The CDR3 contains 16 residues. Germline loops: CDR1 SGHAT, CDR2 FQNNGV. With 3 bases clipped from V and 1 base from J, the junction kept 5 bases outside the gene matches. CDR3 DNA: TGTGCCAGCAGCTTCTCCTGGACAGGAACTAATGAAAAACTGTTTTTT. Protein: CASSFSWTGTNEKLFF. The variable domain in full, completed from reference TRBV11-2 and TRBJ1-4, reads EAGVAQSPRYKIIEKRQSVAFWCNPISGHATLYWYQQILGQGPKLLIQFQNNGVVDDSQLPKDRFSAERLKGVDSTLKIQPAKLEDSAVYLCASSFSWTGTNEKLFFGSGTQLSVL.

V is TRBV2 and J is TRBJ2-1; no reliable D call. Trimming cost V 6 bases and J 5 bases, with 8 bases left between them. Germline V lookup: CDR1 SNHLY, CDR2 FYNNEI. This CDR3 has 12 residues. The CDR3 coding sequence is TGTGCCAGCAGCCCTTTAGACAATGAGCAGTTCTTC. This codes for CASSPLDNEQFF.

This clone was seen only once. This rearrangement joins TRBV11-2 to TRBJ1-1; 7 bases line up with TRBD1. From germline, CDR1 is SGHAT and CDR2 FQNNGV. The CDR3 consists of 15 residues. The V segment lost 7 bases and the J segment 0 bases; nucleotides outside the gene matches: 8. DNA of the CDR3: TGTGCCAGCAACCAGGGACAGAGGGTGAACACTGAAGCTTTCTTT. Translating it yields CASNQGQRVNTEAFF.

V is TRBV10-3 and J is TRBJ2-1; TRBD1 might be the D (6 bases). V lost 0 bases and J lost 8, with 17 bases in between. CDR3 length: 16 residues. Germline-derived CDR1 and CDR2 are ENHRY and SYGVKD. The CDR3 loop reads CAISESNRARMDEQFF. The CDR3 DNA follows: TGTGCCATCAGTGAGTCGAACAGGGCCAGAATGGATGAGCAGTTCTTC.

This chain connects TRBV12-3 or TRBV12-4 to TRBJ2-1; a possible D gene is TRBD1 (5 bases). The CDR3 covers 13 residues. CDR3 sequence reads: CASRASSYNEQFF. The CDR3 coding sequence is TGTGCTTCCAGGGCGTCCTCCTACAATGAGCAGTTCTTC.

The rearrangement uses TRBV7-9 and TRBJ1-5, with 7 positions matching TRBD1. J gave up 0 bases and V 1 base, and 6 bases lay outside the gene matches. The length of the CDR3 is 17 residues. Germline lookup yields CDR1 SEHNR and CDR2 FQNEAQ (reference sequence). The CDR3 protein is CASSLVWGTDSNQPQHF. The CDR3 DNA sequence: TGTGCCAGCAGCTTAGTCTGGGGGACAGATAGCAATCAGCCCCAGCATTTT.

V gene TRBV29-1 combines with J gene TRBJ1-1, with a possible D match to TRBD1 (6 bases). The CDR3 consists of 12 residues. Germline V gene lookup returns CDR1 SQVTM and CDR2 ANQGSEA. V was cut by 3 bases and J by 7 bases, with 12 bases left in between. Here the CDR3 DNA reads TGCAGCGTTGATAGGGGGTTAGGTGAAGCTTTCTTT. Protein product: CSVDRGLGEAFF. Full variable domain (outside the CDR3, taken from reference TRBV29-1 and TRBJ1-1): SAVISQKPSRDICQRGTSLTIQCQVDSQVTMMFWYRQQPGQSLTLIATANQGSEATYESGFVIDKFPISRPNLTFSTLTVSNMSPEDSSIYLCSVDRGLGEAFFGQGTRLTVV.

V and J are TRBV28 and TRBJ1-1; D is uncertain. Trimming pared 6 bases from V and 2 bases from J, leaving 10 bases between. CDR3 length equals 13 residues. Germline CDR1 and CDR2: MDHEN and SYDVKM. This CDR3 is CASSRKTNTEAFF. The CDR3 DNA reads TGTGCCAGCAGCCGCAAGACAAACACTGAAGCTTTCTTT.

The chain couples TRBV15 to TRBJ2-1; TRBD2 matches at 13 bases. CDR3 length: 16 amino acids. CDR1 and CDR2 from the germline V gene are LNHNV and YYDKDF (reference sequence). The V and J ends lost 3 bases and 7 bases, in that order; junction bases with no gene match: 6. CDR3: CATSRAGLAGVNEQFF. The DNA of the CDR3 is TGTGCCACCAGCAGGGCCGGACTAGCGGGAGTAAATGAGCAGTTCTTC.

There are a few counts of this clone. The V and J genes are TRBV6-2 or TRBV6-3 and TRBJ1-1, with 7 bases identical to TRBD1. Trimming at V came to 2 bases and at J to 2 bases, leaving 5 bases not matched to a gene. Germline CDR1 reads MNHEY; CDR2 reads SVGEGT. This CDR3 is built from 15 residues. DNA for the CDR3: TGTGCCAGCAGTTACGAGGGGGCTCAAAACACTGAAGCTTTCTTT. Amino acid sequence: CASSYEGAQNTEAFF.

The chain links TRBV14 to TRBJ2-7; 10 nucleotides line up with TRBD1. Germline V gene lookup returns CDR1 SGHDN and CDR2 FVKESK. With 3 bases clipped from V and 2 bases from J, the junction kept 10 bases outside the gene matches. The CDR3 extends over 17 amino acids. In DNA form, the CDR3 reads TGTGCCAGCAGCCATCTAGGGACAGGGGCCTTTCCCTACGAGCAGTACTTC. Encoded protein: CASSHLGTGAFPYEQYF.

This clone was recorded only once. The J gene is TRBJ2-7, the V gene TRBV19; 7 bases match TRBD1. This CDR3 region has 14 residues. Germline V lookup: CDR1 LNHDA, CDR2 SQIVND (reference sequence). The J segment lost 5 bases and the V segment lost 5 bases, leaving 9 bases of the junction unmatched. The CDR3 sequence: CASSPGQSIHEQYF. The CDR3 nucleotides read TGTGCCAGTAGTCCGGGACAGAGTATCCACGAGCAGTACTTC.

The J gene is TRBJ2-3, the V gene TRBV27; 7 bases agree with TRBD1. Germline V gene data show CDR1 as MNHEY and CDR2 as SMNVEV (reference sequence). The CDR3 contains 15 residues. The V and J ends lost 5 bases and 0 bases, in that order; junction bases with no gene match: 5. The CDR3 DNA sequence: TGTGCCAGCAGTGTCGGGACAGCTAGCACAGATACGCAGTATTTT. Protein product: CASSVGTASTDTQYF.

The V call is TRBV15, the J call TRBJ1-4, with TRBD1 as a possible D gene (5 bases). Germline assignment: CDR1 LNHNV and CDR2 YYDKDF (reference sequence). The CDR3 totals 16 residues. V dropped 2 bases and J dropped 10 bases, with 20 bases sitting between them. The CDR3 sequence: CATSRRPAGATGKLFF. The CDR3 DNA is TGTGCCACCAGCAGACGCCCGGCTGGGGCCACGGGAAAACTGTTTTTT.

The chain's CDR3 is CASSEIGQSGSNQPQHF. As DNA, the CDR3 is TGTGCCAGCAGTGAAATTGGCCAGTCAGGAAGCAATCAGCCCCAGCATTTT. V is TRBV2 and J is TRBJ1-5; D uncertain. The CDR3 is 17 amino acids. The V end lost 2 bases, the J end lost 1 base, and 15 bases lay between the germline ends. The germline V gene has CDR1 SNHLY and CDR2 FYNNEI.

This clone is a singleton in its sample. The V and J genes are TRBV11-3 and TRBJ2-1; 8 bases match TRBD1. CDR1 is SGHNT, CDR2 YENEEA, per germline. V lost 3 bases, J lost 4 bases, and 2 bases stayed unmatched. This CDR3 has 14 residues. This CDR3 reads CASSLGQDYNEQFF. CDR3 nucleotides: TGTGCCAGCAGCTTGGGACAGGATTACAATGAGCAGTTCTTC.